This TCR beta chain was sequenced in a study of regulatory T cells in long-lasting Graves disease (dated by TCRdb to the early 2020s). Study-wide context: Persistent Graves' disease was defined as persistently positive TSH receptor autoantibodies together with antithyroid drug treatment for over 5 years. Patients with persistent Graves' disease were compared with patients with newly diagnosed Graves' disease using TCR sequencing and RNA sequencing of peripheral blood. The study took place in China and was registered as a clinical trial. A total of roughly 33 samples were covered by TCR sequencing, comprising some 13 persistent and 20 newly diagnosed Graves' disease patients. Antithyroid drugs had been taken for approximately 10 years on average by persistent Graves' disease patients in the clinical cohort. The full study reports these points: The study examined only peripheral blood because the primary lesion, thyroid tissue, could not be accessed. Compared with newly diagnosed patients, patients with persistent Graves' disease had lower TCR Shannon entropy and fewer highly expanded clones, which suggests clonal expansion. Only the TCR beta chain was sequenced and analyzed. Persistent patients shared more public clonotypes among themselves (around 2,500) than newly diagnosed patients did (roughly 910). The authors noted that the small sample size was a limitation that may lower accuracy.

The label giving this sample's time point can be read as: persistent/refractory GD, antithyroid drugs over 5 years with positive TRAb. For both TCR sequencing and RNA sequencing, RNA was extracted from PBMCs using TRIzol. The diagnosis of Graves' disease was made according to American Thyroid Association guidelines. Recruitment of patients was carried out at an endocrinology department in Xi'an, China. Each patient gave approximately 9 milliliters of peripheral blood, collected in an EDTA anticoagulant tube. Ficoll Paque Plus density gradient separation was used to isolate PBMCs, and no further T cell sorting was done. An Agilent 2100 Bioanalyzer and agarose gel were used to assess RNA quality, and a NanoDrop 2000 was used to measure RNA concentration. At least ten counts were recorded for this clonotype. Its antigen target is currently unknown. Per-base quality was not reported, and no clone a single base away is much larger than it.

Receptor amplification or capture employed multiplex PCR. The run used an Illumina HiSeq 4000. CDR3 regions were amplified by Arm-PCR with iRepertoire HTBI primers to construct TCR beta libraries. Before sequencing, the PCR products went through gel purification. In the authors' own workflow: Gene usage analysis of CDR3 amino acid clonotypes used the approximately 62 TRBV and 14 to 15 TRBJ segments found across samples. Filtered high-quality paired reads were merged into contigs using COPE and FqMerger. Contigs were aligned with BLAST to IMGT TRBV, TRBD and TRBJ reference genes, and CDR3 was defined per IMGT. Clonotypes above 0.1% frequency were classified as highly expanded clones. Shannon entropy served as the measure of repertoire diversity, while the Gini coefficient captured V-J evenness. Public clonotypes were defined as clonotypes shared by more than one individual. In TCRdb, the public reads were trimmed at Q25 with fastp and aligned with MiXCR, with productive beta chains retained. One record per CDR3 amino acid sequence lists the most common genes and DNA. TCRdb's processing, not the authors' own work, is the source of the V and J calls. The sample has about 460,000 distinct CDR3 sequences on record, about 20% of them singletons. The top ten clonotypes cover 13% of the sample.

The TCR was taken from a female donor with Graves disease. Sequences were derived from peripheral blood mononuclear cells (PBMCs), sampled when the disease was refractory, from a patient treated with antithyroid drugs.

The DNA sequence follows: TGTGCCAGCAGCCGCGGACGGGGAAACGAGCAGTACTTC. This is translated as CASSRGRGNEQYF. This chain is built from TRBV7-2 and TRBJ2-7; possibly the D gene is TRBD2, per 5 matching bases. Between the V and J ends, shortened by 5 bases and 5 bases respectively, the junction contains 13 bases. Spanning cysteine to phenylalanine, the CDR3 consists of 13 amino acids. Kept here is only the CDR3 DNA, which spans 39 bases and is read in frame from base 1. Reading the germline V gene gives CDR1 SGHTA and CDR2 FQGNSA.